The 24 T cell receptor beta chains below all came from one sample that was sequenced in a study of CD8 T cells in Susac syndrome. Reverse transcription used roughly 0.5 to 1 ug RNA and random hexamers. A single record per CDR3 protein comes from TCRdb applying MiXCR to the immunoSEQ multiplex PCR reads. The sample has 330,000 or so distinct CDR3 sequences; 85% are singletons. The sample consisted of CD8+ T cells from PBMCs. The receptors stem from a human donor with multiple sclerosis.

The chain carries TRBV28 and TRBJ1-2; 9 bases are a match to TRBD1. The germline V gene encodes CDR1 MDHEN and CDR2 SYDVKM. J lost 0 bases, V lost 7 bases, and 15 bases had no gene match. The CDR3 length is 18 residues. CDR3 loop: CASNPRWGQGLANYGYTF. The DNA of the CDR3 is TGTGCCAGCAATCCACGGTGGGGACAGGGCTTAGCTAACTATGGCTACACCTTC.

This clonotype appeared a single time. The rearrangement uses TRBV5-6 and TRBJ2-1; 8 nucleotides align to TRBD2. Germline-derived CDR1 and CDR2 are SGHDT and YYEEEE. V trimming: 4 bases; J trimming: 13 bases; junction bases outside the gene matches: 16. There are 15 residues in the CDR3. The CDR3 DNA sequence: TGTGCCAGCAGCCCATCTCCGGGTGGAGCGGGAGTACAGTTCTTC. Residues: CASSPSPGGAGVQFF.

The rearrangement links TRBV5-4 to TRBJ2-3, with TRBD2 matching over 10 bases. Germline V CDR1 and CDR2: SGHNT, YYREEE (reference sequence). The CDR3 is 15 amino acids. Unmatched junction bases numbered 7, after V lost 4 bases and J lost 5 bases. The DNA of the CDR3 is TGTGCCAGCAGCCCAGGGACTAGCGAGGGAGATACGCAGTATTTT. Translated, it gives CASSPGTSEGDTQYF.

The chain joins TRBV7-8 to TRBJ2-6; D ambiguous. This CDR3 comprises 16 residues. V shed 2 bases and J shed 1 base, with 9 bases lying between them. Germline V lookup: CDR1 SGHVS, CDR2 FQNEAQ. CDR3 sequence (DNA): TGTGCCAGCAGCTTACGGGCGACGTCTGGGGCCAACGTCCTGACTTTC. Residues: CASSLRATSGANVLTF.

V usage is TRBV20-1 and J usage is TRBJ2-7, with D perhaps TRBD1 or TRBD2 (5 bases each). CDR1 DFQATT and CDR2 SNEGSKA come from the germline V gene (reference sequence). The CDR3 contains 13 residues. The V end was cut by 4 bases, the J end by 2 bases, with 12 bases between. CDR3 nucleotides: TGCAGTGCTACCGGGACCTATACCTACGAGCAGTACTTC. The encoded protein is CSATGTYTYEQYF.

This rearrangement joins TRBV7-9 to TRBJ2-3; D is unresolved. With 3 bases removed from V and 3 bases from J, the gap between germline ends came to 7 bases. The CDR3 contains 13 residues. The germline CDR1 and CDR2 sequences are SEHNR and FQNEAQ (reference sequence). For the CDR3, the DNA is TGTGCCAGCAGCTTCCCTAGAACAGATACGCAGTATTTT. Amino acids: CASSFPRTDTQYF.

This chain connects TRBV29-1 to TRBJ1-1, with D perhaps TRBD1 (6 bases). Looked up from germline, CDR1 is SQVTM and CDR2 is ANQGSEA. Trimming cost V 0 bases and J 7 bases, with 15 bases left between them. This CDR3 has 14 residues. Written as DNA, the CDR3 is TGCAGCGTTGAAGATCGTGGCGGGGGCAGTGAAGCTTTCTTT. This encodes CSVEDRGGGSEAFF. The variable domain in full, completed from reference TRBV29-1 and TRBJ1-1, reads SAVISQKPSRDICQRGTSLTIQCQVDSQVTMMFWYRQQPGQSLTLIATANQGSEATYESGFVIDKFPISRPNLTFSTLTVSNMSPEDSSIYLCSVEDRGGGSEAFFGQGTRLTVV.

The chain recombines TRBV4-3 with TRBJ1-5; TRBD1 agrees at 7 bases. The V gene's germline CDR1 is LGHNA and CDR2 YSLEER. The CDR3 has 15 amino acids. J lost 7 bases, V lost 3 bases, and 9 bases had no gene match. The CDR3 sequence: CASSQYRGDGQPQHF. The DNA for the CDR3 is TGCGCCAGCAGCCAGTACAGGGGTGACGGGCAGCCCCAGCATTTT.

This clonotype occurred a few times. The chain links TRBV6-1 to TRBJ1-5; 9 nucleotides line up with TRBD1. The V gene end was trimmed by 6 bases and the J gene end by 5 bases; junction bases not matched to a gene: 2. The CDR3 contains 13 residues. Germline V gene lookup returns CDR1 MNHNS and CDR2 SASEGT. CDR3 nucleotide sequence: TGTGCCAGCAGGGGACAGGGCCATCAGCCCCAGCATTTT. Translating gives CASRGQGHQPQHF.

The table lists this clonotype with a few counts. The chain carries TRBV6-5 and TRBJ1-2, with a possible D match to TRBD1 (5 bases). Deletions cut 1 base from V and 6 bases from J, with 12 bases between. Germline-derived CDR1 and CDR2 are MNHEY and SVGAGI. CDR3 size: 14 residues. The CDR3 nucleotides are TGTGCCAGCAGTTACTATGGGGGTCGTGATGGCTACACCTTC. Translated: CASSYYGGRDGYTF.

The CDR3: CASSYSVTYEQYF. In DNA, the CDR3 is TGTGCCAGCAGTTACTCCGTAACCTACGAGCAGTACTTC. V gene TRBV6-2 or TRBV6-3 combines with J gene TRBJ2-7; D not certain. V was shortened by 0 bases and J by 2 bases, with 5 bases between the two germline ends. Germline V gene sequence: CDR1 MNHEY, CDR2 SVGEGT. The length of the CDR3 is 13 residues.

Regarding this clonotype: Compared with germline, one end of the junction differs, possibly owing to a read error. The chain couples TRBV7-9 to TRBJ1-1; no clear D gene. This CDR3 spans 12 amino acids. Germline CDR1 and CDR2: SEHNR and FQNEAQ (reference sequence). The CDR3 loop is CASAPHPRRLPF. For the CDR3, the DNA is TGTGCCAGCGCGCCACACCCAAGGAGGCTACCATTT.

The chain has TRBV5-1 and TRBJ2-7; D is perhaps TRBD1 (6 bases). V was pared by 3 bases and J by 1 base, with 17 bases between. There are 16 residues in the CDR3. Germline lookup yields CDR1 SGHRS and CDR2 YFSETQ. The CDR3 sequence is CASSSGTPLASYEQYF. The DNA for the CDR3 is TGCGCCAGCAGCTCCGGGACACCATTAGCGTCCTACGAGCAGTACTTC.

DNA of the CDR3: TGTGCCAGCAGCGTAGGCGGGGCGGGGGGCTACGAGCAGTACTTC. This gives the protein CASSVGGAGGYEQYF. The V and J genes are TRBV9 and TRBJ2-7; 8 nucleotides agree with TRBD2. Germline V gene sequence: CDR1 SGDLS, CDR2 YYNGEE. The CDR3 is made up of 15 amino acids. The V gene end was trimmed by 0 bases and the J gene end by 3 bases; junction bases not matched to a gene: 5.

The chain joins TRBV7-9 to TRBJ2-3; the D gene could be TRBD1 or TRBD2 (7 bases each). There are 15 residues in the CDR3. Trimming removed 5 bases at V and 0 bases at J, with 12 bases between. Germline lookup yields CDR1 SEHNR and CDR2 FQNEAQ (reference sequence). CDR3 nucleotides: TGTGCCAGCAGCCCAGGGGGGGCGAGCACAGATACGCAGTATTTT. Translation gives CASSPGGASTDTQYF. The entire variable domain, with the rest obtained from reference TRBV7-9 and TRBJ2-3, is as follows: DTGVSQNPRHKITKRGQNVTFRCDPISEHNRLYWYRQTLGQGPEFLTYFQNEAQLEKSRLLSDRFSAERPKGSFSTLEIQRTEQGDSAMYLCASSPGGASTDTQYFGPGTRLTVL.

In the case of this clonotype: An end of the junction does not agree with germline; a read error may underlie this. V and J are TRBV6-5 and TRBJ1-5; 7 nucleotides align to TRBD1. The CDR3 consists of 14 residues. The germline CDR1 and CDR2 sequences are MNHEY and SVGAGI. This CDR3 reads CASSYRQGGQLQHF. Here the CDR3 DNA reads TGTGCCAGCAGTTACCGACAGGGCGGACAGCTCCAGCATTTT.

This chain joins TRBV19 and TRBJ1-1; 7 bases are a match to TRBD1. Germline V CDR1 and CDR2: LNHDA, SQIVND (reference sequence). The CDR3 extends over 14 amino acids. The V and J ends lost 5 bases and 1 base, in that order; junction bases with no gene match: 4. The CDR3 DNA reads TGTGCCAGTAGTTCAAGGGACAGGAACACTGAAGCTTTCTTT. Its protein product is CASSSRDRNTEAFF.

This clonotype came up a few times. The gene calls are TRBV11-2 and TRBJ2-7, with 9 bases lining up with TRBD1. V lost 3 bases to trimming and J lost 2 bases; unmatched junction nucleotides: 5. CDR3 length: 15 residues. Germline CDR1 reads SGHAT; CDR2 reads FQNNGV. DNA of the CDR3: TGTGCCAGCAGCTTTGGGACAGGGACCACCTACGAGCAGTACTTC. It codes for CASSFGTGTTYEQYF.

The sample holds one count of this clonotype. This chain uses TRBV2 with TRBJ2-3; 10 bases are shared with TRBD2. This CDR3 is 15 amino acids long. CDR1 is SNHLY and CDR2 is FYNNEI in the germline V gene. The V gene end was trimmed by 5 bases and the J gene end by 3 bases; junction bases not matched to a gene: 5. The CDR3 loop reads CASSTSSGSTDTQYF. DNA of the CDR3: TGTGCCAGCAGTACTTCTAGCGGGAGTACAGATACGCAGTATTTT.

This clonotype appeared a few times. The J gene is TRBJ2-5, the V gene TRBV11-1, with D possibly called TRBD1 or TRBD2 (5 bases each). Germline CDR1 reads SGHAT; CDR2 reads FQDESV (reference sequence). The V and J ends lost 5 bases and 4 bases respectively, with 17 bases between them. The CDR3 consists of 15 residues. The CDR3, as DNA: TGTGCCAGCAGCCCGAGGGACCGGCGAGGAGAGACCCAGTACTTC. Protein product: CASSPRDRRGETQYF.

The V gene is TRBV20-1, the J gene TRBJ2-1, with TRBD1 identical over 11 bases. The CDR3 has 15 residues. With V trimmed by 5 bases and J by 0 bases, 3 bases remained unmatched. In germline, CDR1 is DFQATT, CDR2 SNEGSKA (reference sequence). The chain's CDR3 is CSAPGTGGSYNEQFF. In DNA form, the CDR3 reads TGCAGTGCTCCCGGGACAGGGGGCTCCTACAATGAGCAGTTCTTC.

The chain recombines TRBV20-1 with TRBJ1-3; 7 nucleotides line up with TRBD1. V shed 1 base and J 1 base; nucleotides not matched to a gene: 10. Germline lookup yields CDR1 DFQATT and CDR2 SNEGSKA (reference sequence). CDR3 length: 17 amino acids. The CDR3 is CSARGDWGTVSGNTIYF. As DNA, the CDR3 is TGCAGTGCTAGAGGGGACTGGGGGACAGTTTCTGGAAACACCATATATTTT.

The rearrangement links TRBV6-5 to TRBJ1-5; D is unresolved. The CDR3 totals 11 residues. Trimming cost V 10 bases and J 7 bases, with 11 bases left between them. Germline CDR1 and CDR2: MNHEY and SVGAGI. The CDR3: CATGYGQPQHF. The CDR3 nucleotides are TGTGCCACTGGCTACGGACAGCCCCAGCATTTT.

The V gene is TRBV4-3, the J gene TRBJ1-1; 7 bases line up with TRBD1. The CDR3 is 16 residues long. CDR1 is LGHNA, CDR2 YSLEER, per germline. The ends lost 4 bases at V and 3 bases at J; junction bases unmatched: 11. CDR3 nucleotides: TGCGCCAGCAGCCCGACAGGGCGCTCCCTTTACACTGAAGCTTTCTTT. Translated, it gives CASSPTGRSLYTEAFF.